This is a list of T cell receptor beta chains from one sample in a study of CD8+ T cells in alopecia areata. Clones were read by immunoSEQ multiplex PCR, and TCRdb kept only the in-frame ones, dropping some. This table has around 300,000 clones, over 45% appearing once. Material: CD4+ T cells sorted from blood, obtained at week 52, from a patient treated with tofacitinib. The receptors were sampled from a human donor with alopecia areata. Each CDR3 is given with its conserved first and last residue. D genes are given only for firm matches. Clone sizes are given selectively: once, few, many, or a class where the clone is expanded.

clone size	D gene	J gene	V gene	CDR3 DNA	CDR3 protein
few	.	TRBJ2-1	TRBV4-1	TGCGCCAGCAGCCAAACCACGACAGGCACTTCTTTCAATGAGCAGTTCTTC	CASSQTTTGTSFNEQFF
.	TRBD1	TRBJ2-2	TRBV19	TGTGCCACCCTAGGGGACAGGGACACCGGGGAGCTGTTTTTT	CATLGDRDTGELFF
.	.	TRBJ1-1	TRBV29-1	TGCAGCGTTGACGACAGATTTGAAGCTTTCTTT	CSVDDRFEAFF
.	TRBD2	TRBJ2-7	TRBV12-5	TGTGCTAGTGGTCCCCCGAGCGGGGGATTTTCCTACGAGCAGTACTTC	CASGPPSGGFSYEQYF
once	TRBD2	TRBJ2-1	TRBV6-1	TGTGCCAGCAGTGAGTCCCTACTGGGACTAGCGGTATACAATGAGCAGTTCTTC	CASSESLLGLAVYNEQFF
once	.	TRBJ1-6	TRBV2	TGTGCCAGCAGGAGGGGGTCAATGGCCCTCCACTTT	CASRRGSMALHF
.	.	TRBJ1-2	TRBV9	TGTGCCAGCAGCGTAGAGGAGGGACCGAGCTATGGCTACACCTTC	CASSVEEGPSYGYTF
.	TRBD2	TRBJ2-3	TRBV7-3	TGTGCCAGCAGCTTGGGACTAGCGGGGACCCCGCAGTATTTT	CASSLGLAGTPQYF
.	.	TRBJ2-3	TRBV29-1	TGCAGCGTTGTCGTCACGGATACGCAGTATTTT	CSVVVTDTQYF
.	TRBD2	TRBJ2-1	TRBV2	TGTGCCACCACCCCCCCAGCAATAGCGGGGGCCAAAGAGCAGTTCTTC	CATTPPAIAGAKEQFF
.	TRBD1	TRBJ2-5	TRBV9	TGTGCCAGCAGCGTAATGGGGACAGAGGAGGAGACCCAGTACTTC	CASSVMGTEEETQYF
.	TRBD2	TRBJ2-5	TRBV7-2	TGTGCCAGCAGCTTGGCCCCGACTAGCGGTCACCAAGAGACCCAGTACTTC	CASSLAPTSGHQETQYF
few	.	TRBJ1-1	TRBV29-1	TGCAGCGTTGCATTCAGGACGAATATGAACACTGAAGCTTTCTTT	CSVAFRTNMNTEAFF
.	.	TRBJ2-6	TRBV5-4	TGTGCCAGCAGCTTGGGAGGGAATGGGGCCAACGTCCTGACTTTC	CASSLGGNGANVLTF
.	.	TRBJ2-1	TRBV15	TGTGCCACCAGCAGAGATCCTACTTCCGACAATGAGCAGTTCTTC	CATSRDPTSDNEQFF
.	TRBD1	TRBJ1-2	TRBV30	TGTGCCGGGACGGACAGGAACTATGGCTACACCTTC	CAGTDRNYGYTF
.	.	TRBJ2-1	TRBV2	TGTGCCAGCAGTGAAGGAGGCGGGTACAATGAGCAGTTCTTC	CASSEGGGYNEQFF
.	.	TRBJ2-7	TRBV10-3	TGTGCCATCAGTGAGTCTGTCTTTACCTACGAGCAGTACTTC	CAISESVFTYEQYF
.	.	TRBJ2-3	TRBV11-2	TGTGCCAGCAGCTTAGTCCTCCTTAGTGATACGCAGTATTTT	CASSLVLLSDTQYF
.	.	TRBJ1-1	TRBV4-2	TGTGCCAGCAGCCGAGGGGGTTTAGGGGACACTGAAGCTTTCTTT	CASSRGGLGDTEAFF
.	.	TRBJ2-3	TRBV29-1	TGCAGCGGGTGGGCACAGAACACAGATACGCAGTATTTT	CSGWAQNTDTQYF
.	.	TRBJ1-1	TRBV29-1	TGCAGCGTTGAAAGGGGCAGGATAAACACTGAAGCTTTCTTT	CSVERGRINTEAFF
few	TRBD1	TRBJ1-1	TRBV27	TGTGCCAGCAGTCCTCGACAGGGGGCGACTGAAGCTTTCTTT	CASSPRQGATEAFF
.	.	TRBJ1-1	TRBV18	TGTGCCAGCTCCCCCCGCGAAGCCCGGACTGAAGCTTTCTTT	CASSPREARTEAFF